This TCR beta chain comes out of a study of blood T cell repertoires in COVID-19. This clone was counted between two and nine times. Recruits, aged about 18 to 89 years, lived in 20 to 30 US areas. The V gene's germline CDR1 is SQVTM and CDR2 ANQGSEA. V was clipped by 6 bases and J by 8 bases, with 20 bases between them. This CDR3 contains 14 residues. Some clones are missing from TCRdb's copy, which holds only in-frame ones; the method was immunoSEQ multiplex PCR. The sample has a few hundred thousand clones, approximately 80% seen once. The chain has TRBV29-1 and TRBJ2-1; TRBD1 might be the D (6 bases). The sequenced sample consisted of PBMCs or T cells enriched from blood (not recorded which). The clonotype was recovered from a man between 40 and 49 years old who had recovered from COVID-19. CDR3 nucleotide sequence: TGCAGCGTCTTCGGCAGGGGACAACACGATGAGCAGTTCTTC. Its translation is CSVFGRGQHDEQFF.